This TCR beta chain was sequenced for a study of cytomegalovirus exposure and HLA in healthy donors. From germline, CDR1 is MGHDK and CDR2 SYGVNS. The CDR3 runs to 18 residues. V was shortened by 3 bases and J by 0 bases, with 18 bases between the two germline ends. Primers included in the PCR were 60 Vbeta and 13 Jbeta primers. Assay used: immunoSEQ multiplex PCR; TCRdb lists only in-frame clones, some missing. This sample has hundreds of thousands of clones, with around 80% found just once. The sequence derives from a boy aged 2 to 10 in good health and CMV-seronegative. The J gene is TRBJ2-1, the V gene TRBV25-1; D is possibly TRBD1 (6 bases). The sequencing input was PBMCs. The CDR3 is CASSDKIRVQGSYNEQFF. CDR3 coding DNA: TGTGCCAGCAGTGACAAAATCAGAGTACAGGGCTCCTACAATGAGCAGTTCTTC. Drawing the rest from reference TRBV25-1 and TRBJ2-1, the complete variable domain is EADIYQTPRYLVIGTGKKITLECSQTMGHDKMYWYQQDPGMELHLIHYSYGVNSTEKGDLSSESTVSRIRTEHFPLTLESARPSHTSQYLCASSDKIRVQGSYNEQFFGPGTRLTVL.